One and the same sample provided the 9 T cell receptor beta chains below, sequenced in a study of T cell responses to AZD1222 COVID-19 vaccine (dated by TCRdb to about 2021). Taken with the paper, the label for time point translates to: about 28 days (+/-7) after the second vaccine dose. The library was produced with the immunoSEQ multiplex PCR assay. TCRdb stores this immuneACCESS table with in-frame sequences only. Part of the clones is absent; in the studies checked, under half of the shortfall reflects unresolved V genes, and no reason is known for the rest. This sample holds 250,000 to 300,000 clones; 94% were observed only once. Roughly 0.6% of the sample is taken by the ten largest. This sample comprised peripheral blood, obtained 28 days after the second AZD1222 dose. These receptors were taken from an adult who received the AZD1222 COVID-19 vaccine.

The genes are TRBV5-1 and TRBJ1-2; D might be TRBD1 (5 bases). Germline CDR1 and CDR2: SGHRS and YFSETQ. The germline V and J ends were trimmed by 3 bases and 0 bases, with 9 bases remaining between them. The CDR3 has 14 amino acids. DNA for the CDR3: TGCGCCAGCAGCTCTCAGGGTTCTAACTATGGCTACACCTTC. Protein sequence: CASSSQGSNYGYTF.

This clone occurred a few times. CDR3 in DNA: TGTGCCAGCAGCCAAGAGCGGGAGGGCGAGCAGTACTTC. This translates into CASSQEREGEQYF. The chain has TRBV3-1 (or the pseudogene TRBV3-2) and TRBJ2-7; TRBD2 aligns across 9 bases. The ends lost 0 bases at V and 6 bases at J; junction bases unmatched: 0. Germline V gene data show CDR1 as LGHDT and CDR2 as YNNKEL (reference sequence). CDR3 length: 13 residues.

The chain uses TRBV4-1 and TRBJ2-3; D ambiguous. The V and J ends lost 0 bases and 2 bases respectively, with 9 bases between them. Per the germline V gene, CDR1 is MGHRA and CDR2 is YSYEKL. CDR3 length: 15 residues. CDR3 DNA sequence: TGCGCCAGCAGCCAAGAGGCTCAACCCACAGATACGCAGTATTTT. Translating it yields CASSQEAQPTDTQYF.

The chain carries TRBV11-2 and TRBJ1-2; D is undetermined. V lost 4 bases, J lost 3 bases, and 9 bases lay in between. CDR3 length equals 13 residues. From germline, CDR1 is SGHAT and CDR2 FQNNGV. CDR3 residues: CASSSGRYYGYTF. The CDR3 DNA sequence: TGTGCCAGCAGCTCGGGCCGATACTATGGCTACACCTTC.

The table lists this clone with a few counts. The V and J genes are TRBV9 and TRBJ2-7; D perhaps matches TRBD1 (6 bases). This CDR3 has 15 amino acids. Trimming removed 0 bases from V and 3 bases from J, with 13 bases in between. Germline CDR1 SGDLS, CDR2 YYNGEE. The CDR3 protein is CASSVGGHKIYEQYF. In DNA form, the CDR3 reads TGTGCCAGCAGCGTAGGGGGACACAAAATCTACGAGCAGTACTTC.

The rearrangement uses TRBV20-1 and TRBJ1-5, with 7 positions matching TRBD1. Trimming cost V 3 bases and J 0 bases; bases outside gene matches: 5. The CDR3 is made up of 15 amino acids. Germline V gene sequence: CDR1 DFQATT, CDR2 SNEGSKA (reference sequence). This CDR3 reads CSASKGASSNQPQHF. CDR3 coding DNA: TGCAGTGCTAGTAAGGGGGCTTCTAGCAATCAGCCCCAGCATTTT.

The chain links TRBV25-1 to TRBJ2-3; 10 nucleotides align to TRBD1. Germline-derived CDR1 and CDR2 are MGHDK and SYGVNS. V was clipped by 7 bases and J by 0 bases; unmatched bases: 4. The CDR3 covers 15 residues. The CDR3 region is CASTDRGQSTDTQYF. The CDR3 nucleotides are TGTGCCAGCACTGACAGGGGGCAAAGCACAGATACGCAGTATTTT. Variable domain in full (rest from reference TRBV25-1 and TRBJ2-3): EADIYQTPRYLVIGTGKKITLECSQTMGHDKMYWYQQDPGMELHLIHYSYGVNSTEKGDLSSESTVSRIRTEHFPLTLESARPSHTSQYLCASTDRGQSTDTQYFGPGTRLTVL.

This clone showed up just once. The CDR3: CASETSWANNEQFF. The CDR3 bases are TGTGCCAGCGAGACTAGTTGGGCCAACAATGAGCAGTTCTTC. The chain is built from TRBV13 and TRBJ2-1; D may be TRBD2 (6 bases). Trimming took 8 bases from V and 5 from J, leaving 16 bases between them. CDR1 is PRHDT, CDR2 FYEKMQ, per germline (reference sequence). The CDR3 totals 14 residues.

The chain's CDR3 is CASSGTGEPSGANVLTF. The CDR3 nucleotides are TGTGCCAGCAGTGGGACAGGCGAACCCTCTGGGGCCAACGTCCTGACTTTC. The chain recombines TRBV28 with TRBJ2-6, with TRBD1 matching 8 bases. Germline V gene sequence: CDR1 MDHEN, CDR2 SYDVKM. The CDR3 length is 17 residues. The V segment lost 5 bases and the J segment 0 bases; nucleotides outside the gene matches: 6.